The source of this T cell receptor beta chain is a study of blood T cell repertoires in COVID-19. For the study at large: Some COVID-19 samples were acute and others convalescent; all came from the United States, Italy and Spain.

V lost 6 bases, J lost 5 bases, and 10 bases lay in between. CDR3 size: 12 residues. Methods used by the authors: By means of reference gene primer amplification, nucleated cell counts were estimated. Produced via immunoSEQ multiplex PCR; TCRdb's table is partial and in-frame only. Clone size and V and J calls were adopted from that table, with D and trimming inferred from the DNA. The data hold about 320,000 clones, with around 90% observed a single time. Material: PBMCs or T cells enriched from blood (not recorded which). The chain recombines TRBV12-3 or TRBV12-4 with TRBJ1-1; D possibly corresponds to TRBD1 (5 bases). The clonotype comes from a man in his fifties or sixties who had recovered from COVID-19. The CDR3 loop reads CASSQGGTEAFF. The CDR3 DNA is TGTGCCAGCAGCCAGGGTGGTACTGAAGCTTTCTTT.